This TCR beta chain derives from a study of CD4+ T cells in melanoma. General observations from the study: CD8+ T cell, macrophage and B cell function reportedly correlated with neoantigen-specific CD4+ T cells.

Some clones are missing from TCRdb's copy, which holds only in-frame ones; the method was immunoSEQ multiplex PCR. The sample yields roughly 15,000 clones, about 72% seen once. In regard to this clone: Antigen: not known.

CDR1 LNHNV and CDR2 YYDKDF come from the germline V gene (reference sequence). This CDR3 is 15 amino acids long. V dropped 0 bases and J dropped 7; count of bases not matched to a gene: 8. What was sequenced was cells from a culture (not recorded whether cultured in vitro). The source is a human donor with melanoma. This sequence joins TRBV15 and TRBJ1-2, with 7 bases fitting TRBD1. CDR3 protein: CATSREPLTGSGYTF. The CDR3 bases are TGTGCCACCAGCAGAGAGCCCTTGACAGGGTCTGGCTACACCTTC.